Presented here are 23 T cell receptor beta chains from one specimen sequenced in a study of blood T cell repertoires in COVID-19. Generated by immunoSEQ multiplex PCR, the TCRdb table keeps only in-frame clones and is missing some. Among 250,000 or so clones, approximately 80% were seen once, and the ten largest hold over 7.5%. The sequencing sample was made of peripheral blood. The receptors originated from an elderly man with acute or convalescent COVID-19.

CDR3 sequence (DNA): TGTGCCAGCAGCCAATCAGGGGGCCCGGCACCCCTCCACTTT. It codes for CASSQSGGPAPLHF. This chain links TRBV3-1 (or the pseudogene TRBV3-2) with TRBJ1-6, with 8 bases that match TRBD1. Germline trimming cut 2 bases from V and 11 bases from J; bases unmatched to any gene: 5. The V gene's germline CDR1 is LGHDT and CDR2 YNNKEL (reference sequence). The CDR3 loop spans 14 amino acids.

This chain connects TRBV5-1 to TRBJ1-1, with D tentatively TRBD1 (6 bases). V was trimmed by 4 bases and J by 8 bases, leaving 9 bases between them. This CDR3 spans 11 amino acids. Germline CDR1 reads SGHRS; CDR2 reads YFSETQ. The CDR3 DNA follows: TGCGCCAGCAGCAAAGGGACAGAAGCTTTCTTT. Its translation: CASSKGTEAFF.

The J gene is TRBJ2-7, the V gene TRBV30, with a tentative D call TRBD1 (6 bases). The CDR3 sequence is 14 residues long. V shed 5 bases and J shed 2 bases, with 16 bases lying between them. The germline gives CDR1 GTSNPN, CDR2 SVGIG (reference sequence). The CDR3 nucleotides are TGTGCCTGGGGCCGCAGGGGAGTCCCCTACGAGCAGTACTTC. As protein: CAWGRRGVPYEQYF.

This clone was found once. The V and J genes are TRBV5-4 and TRBJ2-6; D call uncertain. The V end lost 6 bases, the J end lost 0 bases, and 13 bases lay between the germline ends. CDR1 is SGHNT, CDR2 YYREEE, per germline (reference sequence). CDR3 size: 16 residues. CDR3 sequence: CASTTKGYSGANVLTF. In DNA, the CDR3 is TGTGCCAGCACCACTAAAGGTTACTCTGGGGCCAACGTCCTGACTTTC.

CDR3 residues: CASSLDRGTGGYTF. The CDR3 bases are TGCGCCAGCAGTCTGGACAGGGGGACGGGTGGCTACACCTTC. This chain links TRBV5-1 with TRBJ1-2, with 10 bases that match TRBD1. This CDR3 spans 14 amino acids. Germline CDR1 SGHRS, CDR2 YFSETQ. Trimming took 5 bases from V and 7 from J; bases not matched to a gene: 8.

This chain links TRBV3-1 (or the pseudogene TRBV3-2) with TRBJ1-4; 10 nucleotides match TRBD1. The CDR3 has 17 residues. V trimming: 1 base; J trimming: 8 bases; junction bases outside the gene matches: 10. Per germline, CDR1 LGHDT and CDR2 YNNKEL (reference sequence). CDR3 bases: TGTGCCAGCAGCCAAGTCCTCCCGACAGGGGGCGAGGAAAAACTGTTTTTT. Translating it yields CASSQVLPTGGEEKLFF.

The chain carries TRBV5-5 and TRBJ2-1, with a tentative D call TRBD2 (6 bases). There are 15 residues in the CDR3. Trimming shortened V by 4 bases and J by 2 bases, and 13 bases separated the two germline ends. Germline-derived CDR1 and CDR2 are SGHKS and YYEKEE (reference sequence). CDR3 protein: CASSQTGTPYNEQFF. The DNA for the CDR3 is TGTGCCAGCAGCCAAACCGGGACTCCCTACAATGAGCAGTTCTTC. The variable domain in full, completed from reference TRBV5-5 and TRBJ2-1, reads DAGVTQSPTHLIKTRGQQVTLRCSPISGHKSVSWYQQVLGQGPQFIFQYYEKEERGRGNFPDRFSARQFPNYSSELNVNALLLGDSALYLCASSQTGTPYNEQFFGPGTRLTVL.

The V call is TRBV12-2, the J call TRBJ2-1; the tabulated D call, TRBD2, remains unverified against the DNA. TRBV12-2 is a pseudogene. The CDR3 has 16 amino acids. CDR3 nucleotide sequence: TGTGCAAGTCGCTTGAAGTCTAAGGACTACCACAATGAGCAGTTCTTC. This codes for CASRLKSKDYHNEQFF.

The chain employs TRBV5-1 and TRBJ2-3; 8 bases agree with TRBD2. V shed 7 bases and J 1 base; nucleotides not matched to a gene: 11. This CDR3 has 16 amino acids. CDR1 is SGHRS, CDR2 YFSETQ, per germline. CDR3 residues: CASSLSPGLGTDTQYF. Here the CDR3 DNA reads TGCGCCAGCTCCTTATCTCCGGGACTAGGCACAGATACGCAGTATTTT.

The chain is built from TRBV7-2 and TRBJ2-7; 8 bases are a match to TRBD1. The CDR3 is made up of 13 amino acids. The germline CDR1 and CDR2 sequences are SGHTA and FQGNSA. Trimming took 1 base from V and 5 from J; bases not matched to a gene: 1. CDR3 bases: TGTGCCAGCAGCTTAGTGGACAGGGACGAGCAGTACTTC. It specifies CASSLVDRDEQYF.

This chain links TRBV6-5 with TRBJ1-2; no clear D. Deletions cut 7 bases from V and 5 bases from J, with 11 bases between. This CDR3 has 12 residues. Germline CDR1 MNHEY, CDR2 SVGAGI. DNA for the CDR3: TGTGCCAGCAAGAGTCGTCTTTATGGCTACACCTTC. Residues: CASKSRLYGYTF.

This CDR3 is CASSKEGASYNSPLHF. The CDR3 DNA follows: TGTGCCAGTAGTAAGGAGGGGGCGTCCTATAATTCACCCCTCCACTTT. The chain couples TRBV19 to TRBJ1-6; TRBD1 agrees at 7 bases. Germline V CDR1 and CDR2: LNHDA, SQIVND (reference sequence). The junction had 4 bases not matched to a gene; V was cut back by 4 bases and J by 1 base. The CDR3 spans 16 residues.

The chain links TRBV18 to TRBJ2-5, with a possible D match to TRBD1 (5 bases). Deletions cut 4 bases from V and 2 bases from J, with 11 bases between. This CDR3 is 14 amino acids long. Germline values: CDR1 KGHSH, CDR2 LQKENI. CDR3: CASSRTKGQETQYF. DNA of the CDR3: TGTGCCAGCTCACGAACTAAGGGGCAAGAGACCCAGTACTTC. The whole variable domain, filled in from reference TRBV18 and TRBJ2-5, reads NAGVMQNPRHLVRRRGQEARLRCSPMKGHSHVYWYRQLPEEGLKFMVYLQKENIIDESGMPKERFSAEFPKEGPSILRIQQVVRGDSAAYFCASSRTKGQETQYFGPGTRLLVL.

This clone was seen only a few times. This chain links TRBV11-2 with TRBJ2-7; 9 bases align to TRBD1. V lost 5 bases, J lost 0 bases, and 5 bases stayed unmatched. CDR3 length: 15 residues. The V gene's germline CDR1 is SGHAT and CDR2 FQNNGV. CDR3 in DNA: TGTGCCAGCAGCCCGGACAGGGGTTTCTCCTACGAGCAGTACTTC. Amino acid sequence: CASSPDRGFSYEQYF.

Worth noting for this clone: This may arise from a read error, as a much more abundant clone is one base away. In DNA form, the CDR3 reads TGTGCCAGCAGTTTATCGGGGGGGTACGAGCAGTACTTC. It translates to CASSLSGGYEQYF. The V call is TRBV27, the J call TRBJ2-7, with 7 positions matching TRBD2. This CDR3 is 13 amino acids long. V shed 0 bases, J shed 4 bases, and the junction held 0 bases outside the gene matches. Germline-derived CDR1 and CDR2 are MNHEY and SMNVEV (reference sequence).

The chain couples TRBV5-1 to TRBJ1-1; no clear D gene. Germline CDR1 SGHRS, CDR2 YFSETQ. V shed 0 bases and J shed 7 bases, with 7 bases lying between them. This CDR3 contains 12 residues. DNA of the CDR3: TGCGCCAGCAGCTTGGACCGGGGTGAAGCTTTCTTT. It encodes CASSLDRGEAFF.

The chain recombines TRBV5-1 with TRBJ2-7; TRBD2 aligns across 12 bases. V was clipped by 2 bases and J by 5 bases; unmatched bases: 2. Per the germline V gene, CDR1 is SGHRS and CDR2 is YFSETQ. CDR3 size: 14 residues. The CDR3 DNA is TGCGCCAGCAGCTTCAGACTAGCGGGAGACGAGCAGTACTTC. Translating gives CASSFRLAGDEQYF.

The V gene is TRBV30, the J gene TRBJ1-3, with D perhaps TRBD1 (6 bases). CDR1 is GTSNPN and CDR2 is SVGIG in the germline V gene (reference sequence). CDR3 length equals 15 residues. Between the trimmed V and J ends, which lost 4 bases and 0 bases, there was a span of 13 bases. CDR3 in DNA: TGTGCCTGGAACGACAGGCCCAACTCTGGAAACACCATATATTTT. Translated: CAWNDRPNSGNTIYF. The whole variable domain, remainder taken from reference TRBV30 and TRBJ1-3, is SQTIHQWPATLVQPVGSPLSLECTVEGTSNPNLYWYRQAAGRGLQLLFYSVGIGQISSEVPQNLSASRPQDRQFILSSKKLLLSDSGFYLCAWNDRPNSGNTIYFGEGSWLTVV.

The table lists this clone with a few counts. The chain couples TRBV7-9 to TRBJ1-1; 7 positions agree with TRBD1. Germline V gives CDR1 SEHNR, CDR2 FQNEAQ (reference sequence). V lost 5 bases to trimming and J lost 8 bases; unmatched junction nucleotides: 2. The CDR3 totals 11 residues. Written as DNA, the CDR3 is TGTGCCAGCAGCAAGACAGGGGAAGCTTTCTTT. Protein sequence: CASSKTGEAFF.

This sequence joins TRBV12-5 and TRBJ2-3; TRBD1 is a possible D gene (6 bases). CDR3 length: 16 residues. Germline CDR1 reads LGHNT; CDR2 reads FRNRAP. The V gene lost 3 bases and the J gene lost 4 bases, with 17 bases spanning the gap. The CDR3 DNA reads TGTGCTAGTGGTTTCTTCCTGTCAGGGGTCGCAGATACGCAGTATTTT. It is translated as CASGFFLSGVADTQYF.

J is TRBJ1-5 and V is TRBV28; 11 bases are shared with TRBD1. Losses at the gene ends were 5 bases for V and 7 bases for J; bases not matched to a gene: 13. CDR1 MDHEN and CDR2 SYDVKM come from the germline V gene. The CDR3 consists of 17 residues. CDR3 nucleotides: TGTGCCAGCAGTCCGCGGTTTGGACAGGGGGCATCGCAGCCCCAGCATTTT. This gives the protein CASSPRFGQGASQPQHF.

The chain joins TRBV12-3 or TRBV12-4 to TRBJ1-5; the match to TRBD1 covers 7 bases. Trimming removed 5 bases from V and 7 bases from J; junction bases left unmatched: 5. This CDR3 spans 13 amino acids. This chain's CDR3 is CASSRQGGQPQHF. As DNA, the CDR3 is TGTGCCAGCAGTCGACAGGGTGGCCAGCCCCAGCATTTT.

The table lists this clone with a few counts. The chain uses TRBV11-1 and TRBJ1-4; D perhaps matches TRBD1 (6 bases). Trimming shortened V by 3 bases and J by 4 bases, and 9 bases separated the two germline ends. From germline, CDR1 is SGHAT and CDR2 FQDESV (reference sequence). The CDR3 has 14 residues. In nucleotides, the CDR3 is TGTGCCAGCAGCTTGACAGGCTATAATGAAAAACTGTTTTTT. This translates into CASSLTGYNEKLFF.